The 27 T cell receptor beta chains reported below all come from one sample, sequenced in a study of blood T cell repertoires in COVID-19. Clones were read by immunoSEQ multiplex PCR, and TCRdb kept only the in-frame ones, dropping some. Of roughly 340,000 clones in the sample, 88% were seen once. Sequenced sample: peripheral blood. Source of these receptors: a woman in her 70s with COVID-19, enrolled during active disease.

The chain couples TRBV18 to TRBJ1-3; D is perhaps TRBD1 (5 bases). Trimming removed 0 bases from V and 1 base from J, with 10 bases in between. The CDR3 is made up of 16 amino acids. Germline CDR1 is KGHSH and CDR2 is LQKENI. DNA for the CDR3: TGTGCCAGCTCACCACCGGGACTTCAATCTGGAAACACCATATATTTT. Amino acids: CASSPPGLQSGNTIYF.

The chain links TRBV15 to TRBJ2-3; the match to TRBD2 covers 9 bases. Germline lookup yields CDR1 LNHNV and CDR2 YYDKDF (reference sequence). Germline trimming cut 0 bases from V and 4 bases from J; bases unmatched to any gene: 14. The CDR3 spans 19 residues. CDR3 region: CATSRDPKPRGGAADTQYF. CDR3 sequence (DNA): TGTGCCACCAGCAGAGATCCCAAACCACGCGGGGGGGCGGCAGATACGCAGTATTTT.

The genes are TRBV28 and TRBJ1-2; 10 positions match TRBD1. The CDR3 spans 16 residues. From germline, CDR1 is MDHEN and CDR2 SYDVKM. The ends lost 5 bases at V and 7 bases at J; junction bases unmatched: 13. CDR3 nucleotide sequence: TGTGCCAGCAGTCTTTCCGGGACAGGGGCTTATGGTGGCTACACCTTC. Protein product: CASSLSGTGAYGGYTF.

The J gene is TRBJ1-2, the V gene TRBV9; no reliable D call. This CDR3 is 14 amino acids long. The germline V gene encodes CDR1 SGDLS and CDR2 YYNGEE. V dropped 2 bases and J dropped 3 bases, with 11 bases sitting between them. The CDR3 here is CASSVSLADYGYTF. CDR3 nucleotide sequence: TGTGCCAGCAGCGTGTCCCTGGCGGACTATGGCTACACCTTC.

J is TRBJ2-7 and V is TRBV12-3 or TRBV12-4, with D possibly matching TRBD1 (5 bases). The CDR3 runs to 13 residues. V lost 4 bases, J lost 1 base, and 8 bases lay in between. CDR3 sequence (DNA): TGTGCCAGCAGTTGGGGCAGTTCCTACGAGCAGTACTTC. The encoded protein is CASSWGSSYEQYF.

The chain uses TRBV24-1 and TRBJ2-5, with 8 bases that match TRBD1. Germline V lookup: CDR1 KGHDR, CDR2 SFDVKD. After removal of 4 bases from V and 2 bases from J, the junction contained 5 bases not matched to a gene. This CDR3 comprises 15 residues. The CDR3 region is CATSERQGSQETQYF. The CDR3 DNA sequence: TGTGCCACCAGTGAACGACAGGGGAGTCAAGAGACCCAGTACTTC.

J is TRBJ1-6 and V is TRBV9; maybe TRBD1 (5 bases). V lost 6 bases and J 0 bases, leaving 16 bases between the germline ends. Looked up from germline, CDR1 is SGDLS and CDR2 is YYNGEE. There are 17 residues in the CDR3. The CDR3 protein is CASTRGGASSYNSPLHF. In DNA, the CDR3 is TGTGCCAGCACTCGCGGAGGGGCGAGCTCCTATAATTCACCCCTCCACTTT.

This chain connects TRBV5-1 to TRBJ1-1; 9 bases are a match to TRBD1. Germline V lookup: CDR1 SGHRS, CDR2 YFSETQ. The CDR3 contains 15 residues. Trimming removed 2 bases from V and 4 bases from J; junction bases left unmatched: 6. The CDR3 bases are TGCGCCAGCAGCTTACAGGGGGCTTTGGGCACTGAAGCTTTCTTT. Protein product: CASSLQGALGTEAFF.

Concerning this clone: The same CDR3 is also encoded by other DNA sequences in this sample. This rearrangement joins TRBV15 to TRBJ1-6, with D perhaps matching TRBD1 (6 bases). Trimming cost V 0 bases and J 7 bases, with 7 bases left between them. The CDR3 is 14 amino acids. CDR1 is LNHNV and CDR2 is YYDKDF in the germline V gene (reference sequence). The CDR3, as DNA: TGTGCCACCAGCAGAGATAGGGGGAATTCACCCCTCCACTTT. It codes for CATSRDRGNSPLHF.

The V and J genes are TRBV7-2 and TRBJ1-6; 7 bases fit TRBD1. This CDR3 region has 14 residues. In germline, CDR1 is SGHTA, CDR2 FQGNSA. With 8 bases clipped from V and 14 bases from J, the junction kept 15 bases outside the gene matches. The CDR3 is CASASGTAPLALHF. CDR3 coding DNA: TGTGCCAGCGCATCCGGGACAGCTCCCTTGGCCCTCCACTTT.

The chain joins TRBV7-9 to TRBJ1-1; no reliable D call. Germline CDR1 and CDR2: SEHNR and FQNEAQ (reference sequence). The V end lost 5 bases, the J end lost 3 bases, and 7 bases lay between the germline ends. CDR3 length: 12 residues. CDR3 coding DNA: TGTGCCAGCAGCCTGGAGGACACTGAAGCTTTCTTT. Translated: CASSLEDTEAFF.

A single count supports this clone. J is TRBJ2-2 and V is TRBV13, with TRBD2 identical over 7 bases. Unmatched junction bases numbered 7, after V lost 5 bases and J lost 4 bases. The CDR3 extends over 15 amino acids. Looked up from germline, CDR1 is PRHDT and CDR2 is FYEKMQ (reference sequence). The CDR3 DNA follows: TGTGCCAGCAGCCAAGACGAGCGGGGCACCGGGGAGCTGTTTTTT. This translates into CASSQDERGTGELFF.

CDR3 in DNA: TGTGCCAGCAGGCCAGGGACTAGCCTGGAGACCCAGTACTTC. As protein: CASRPGTSLETQYF. The chain uses TRBV2 and TRBJ2-5; 9 nucleotides align to TRBD2. In germline, CDR1 is SNHLY, CDR2 FYNNEI. The CDR3 consists of 14 residues. The J segment lost 5 bases and the V segment lost 6 bases, leaving 7 bases of the junction unmatched.

CDR3 residues: CATSDPGTGGGNEQFF. The DNA for the CDR3 is TGTGCCACCAGTGATCCCGGGACAGGGGGCGGGAATGAGCAGTTCTTC. The chain recombines TRBV24-1 with TRBJ2-1; 12 bases align to TRBD1. This CDR3 is 16 amino acids long. Per germline, CDR1 KGHDR and CDR2 SFDVKD. V lost 3 bases and J lost 7; bases outside the gene matches: 6.

The V and J genes are TRBV20-1 and TRBJ2-7; 7 bases are a match to TRBD1. Germline-derived CDR1 and CDR2 are DFQATT and SNEGSKA (reference sequence). This CDR3 has 11 residues. With V trimmed by 6 bases and J by 3 bases, 2 bases remained unmatched. The CDR3 nucleotides read TGCAGTGCCAGACAGGGCTACGAGCAGTACTTC. It yields the protein CSARQGYEQYF.

The sample holds one count of this clone. One junction end does not reproduce the germline sequence, and a read error may be involved. This chain links TRBV19 with TRBJ1-1; 7 bases line up with TRBD1. Per germline, CDR1 LNHDA and CDR2 SQIVND (reference sequence). There are 14 residues in the CDR3. The CDR3 spells CASRIDRVRTEAFF. CDR3 in DNA: TGTGCCAGTAGGATAGACAGGGTTCGAACTGAAGCTTTCTTT. Full variable domain (outside the CDR3, taken from reference TRBV19 and TRBJ1-1): DGGITQSPKYLFRKEGQNVTLSCEQNLNHDAMYWYRQDPGQGLRLIYYSQIVNDFQKGDIAEGYSVSREKKESFPLTVTSAQKNPTAFYLCASRIDRVRTEAFFGQGTRLTVV.

V and J are TRBV6-5 and TRBJ2-5, with a possible D match to TRBD2 (5 bases). This CDR3 region has 14 residues. Trimming shortened V by 5 bases and J by 2 bases, and 12 bases separated the two germline ends. CDR1 is MNHEY, CDR2 SVGAGI, per germline. DNA for the CDR3: TGTGCCAGCAGTCCCGGTTCGGGGCAAGAGACCCAGTACTTC. Encoded protein: CASSPGSGQETQYF.

This chain uses TRBV6-5 with TRBJ1-2; 7 positions agree with TRBD1. The junction had 4 bases not matched to a gene; V was cut back by 2 bases and J by 4 bases. The CDR3 runs to 14 residues. The germline CDR1 and CDR2 sequences are MNHEY and SVGAGI. The CDR3 sequence is CASSYDQGGYGYTF. As DNA, the CDR3 is TGTGCCAGCAGTTACGATCAGGGGGGCTATGGCTACACCTTC.

The V and J genes are TRBV12-3 or TRBV12-4 and TRBJ2-2; TRBD1 aligns across 7 bases. J lost 8 bases, V lost 6 bases, and 6 bases had no gene match. The CDR3 runs to 13 residues. CDR3: CASSPDRHGELFF. CDR3 bases: TGTGCCAGCAGCCCGGACAGGCATGGGGAGCTGTTTTTT.

This chain connects TRBV2 to TRBJ2-7; 10 nucleotides align to TRBD2. From germline, CDR1 is SNHLY and CDR2 FYNNEI. The CDR3 runs to 15 residues. Losses at the gene ends were 4 bases for V and 2 bases for J; bases not matched to a gene: 5. In nucleotides, the CDR3 is TGTGCCAGCAGTGGAGCGGGAGGGACCGCCTACGAGCAGTACTTC. Translated, it gives CASSGAGGTAYEQYF.

This rearrangement joins TRBV11-2 to TRBJ2-1; D uncertain. Trimming shortened V by 0 bases and J by 6 bases, and 6 bases separated the two germline ends. CDR3 length equals 13 residues. Germline V gives CDR1 SGHAT, CDR2 FQNNGV. The DNA of the CDR3 is TGTGCCAGCAGCTTAGAGTGGAGCAATGAGCAGTTCTTC. Translating it yields CASSLEWSNEQFF. The full variable domain, its missing parts supplied by reference TRBV11-2 and TRBJ2-1, is EAGVAQSPRYKIIEKRQSVAFWCNPISGHATLYWYQQILGQGPKLLIQFQNNGVVDDSQLPKDRFSAERLKGVDSTLKIQPAKLEDSAVYLCASSLEWSNEQFFGPGTRLTVL.

V is TRBV4-1 and J is TRBJ1-1; D gene uncertain. The CDR3 totals 13 residues. CDR1 and CDR2 from the germline V gene are MGHRA and YSYEKL. V shed 1 base and J shed 3 bases, with 6 bases lying between them. The CDR3 nucleotides are TGCGCCAGCAGCCAAGCCGCAGACACTGAAGCTTTCTTT. Its protein product is CASSQAADTEAFF.

This chain uses TRBV12-3 or TRBV12-4 with TRBJ1-1, with D hard to call. V lost 2 bases, J lost 4 bases, and 8 bases lay in between. The CDR3 sequence is 13 residues long. As DNA, the CDR3 is TGTGCCAGCAGTTTACTTAGGAGCACTGAAGCTTTCTTT. Protein sequence: CASSLLRSTEAFF.

CDR3 nucleotide sequence: TGTGCCAGCAGTGAAGCGTGGGCAGGCCTCTATAGCAATCAGCCCCAGCATTTT. It is translated as CASSEAWAGLYSNQPQHF. The chain combines TRBV2 with TRBJ1-5, with D unresolved. Trimming took off 0 bases at V and 0 bases at J, with 15 bases between the two ends. This CDR3 is 18 amino acids long. Germline V lookup: CDR1 SNHLY, CDR2 FYNNEI.

The V and J genes are TRBV2 and TRBJ2-2, with D uncertain. Between the trimmed V and J ends, which lost 5 bases and 0 bases, there was a span of 7 bases. This CDR3 has 14 residues. CDR1 and CDR2 (germline): SNHLY, FYNNEI. CDR3 sequence: CASSYSSNTGELFF. DNA for the CDR3: TGTGCCAGCAGTTACAGTTCGAACACCGGGGAGCTGTTTTTT. Complete variable domain (other parts from reference TRBV2 and TRBJ2-2): EPEVTQTPSHQVTQMGQEVILRCVPISNHLYFYWYRQILGQKVEFLVSFYNNEISEKSEIFDDQFSVERPDGSNFTLKIRSTKLEDSAMYFCASSYSSNTGELFFGEGSRLTVL.

V gene TRBV2 combines with J gene TRBJ1-4, with 8 bases identical to TRBD1. Trimming at V came to 5 bases and at J to 4 bases, leaving 12 bases not matched to a gene. From germline, CDR1 is SNHLY and CDR2 FYNNEI. The CDR3 has 17 residues. CDR3 protein: CASSQLGTGGFNEKLFF. In DNA, the CDR3 is TGTGCCAGCAGTCAACTGGGAACAGGGGGGTTTAATGAAAAACTGTTTTTT.

For this clone: One end of the junction varies from germline; a read error may be responsible. The chain recombines TRBV30 with TRBJ2-7; possible D gene TRBD2, 6 bases. The CDR3 consists of 11 residues. Germline loops: CDR1 GTSNPN, CDR2 SVGIG (reference sequence). The CDR3 reads CAWSVPGERHF. The CDR3 DNA sequence: TGTGCCTGGAGTGTACCGGGGGAACGACACTTC. Looking up the rest from reference TRBV30 and TRBJ2-7 gives the full variable domain: SQTIHQWPATLVQPVGSPLSLECTVEGTSNPNLYWYRQAAGRGLQLLFYSVGIGQISSEVPQNLSASRPQDRQFILSSKKLLLSDSGFYLCAWSVPGERHFGPGTRLTVT.